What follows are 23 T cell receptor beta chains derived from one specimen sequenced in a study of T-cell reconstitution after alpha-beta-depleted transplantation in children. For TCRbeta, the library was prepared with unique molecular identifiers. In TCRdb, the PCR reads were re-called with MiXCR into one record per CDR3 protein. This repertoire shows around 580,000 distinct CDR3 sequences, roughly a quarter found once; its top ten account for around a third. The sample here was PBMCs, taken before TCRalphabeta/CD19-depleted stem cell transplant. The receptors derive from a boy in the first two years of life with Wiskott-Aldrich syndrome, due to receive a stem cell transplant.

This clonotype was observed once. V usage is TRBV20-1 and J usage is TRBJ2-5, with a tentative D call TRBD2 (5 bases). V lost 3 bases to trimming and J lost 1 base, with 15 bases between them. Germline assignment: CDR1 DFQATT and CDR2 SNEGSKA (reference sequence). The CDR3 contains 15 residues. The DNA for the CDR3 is TGCAGTGCTAGGGACTCCCTACGCCTCCAAGAGACCCAGTACTTC. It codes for CSARDSLRLQETQYF.

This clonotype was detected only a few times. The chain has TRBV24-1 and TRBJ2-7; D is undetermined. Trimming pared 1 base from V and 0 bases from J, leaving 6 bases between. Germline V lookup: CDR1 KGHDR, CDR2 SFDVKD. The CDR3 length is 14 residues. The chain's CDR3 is CATSDFPPSYEQYF. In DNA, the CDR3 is TGTGCCACCAGTGATTTTCCTCCCTCCTACGAGCAGTACTTC.

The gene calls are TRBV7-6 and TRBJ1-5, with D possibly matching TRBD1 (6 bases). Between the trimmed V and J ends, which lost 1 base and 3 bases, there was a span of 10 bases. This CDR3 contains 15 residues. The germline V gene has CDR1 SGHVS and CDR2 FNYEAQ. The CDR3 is CASSLGGRDNQPQHF. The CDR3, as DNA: TGTGCCAGCAGCTTAGGGGGGCGGGACAATCAGCCCCAGCATTTT. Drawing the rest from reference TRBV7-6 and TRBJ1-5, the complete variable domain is GAGVSQSPRYKVTKRGQDVALRCDPISGHVSLYWYRQALGQGPEFLTYFNYEAQQDKSGLPNDRFSAERPEGSISTLTIQRTEQRDSAMYRCASSLGGRDNQPQHFGDGTRLSIL.

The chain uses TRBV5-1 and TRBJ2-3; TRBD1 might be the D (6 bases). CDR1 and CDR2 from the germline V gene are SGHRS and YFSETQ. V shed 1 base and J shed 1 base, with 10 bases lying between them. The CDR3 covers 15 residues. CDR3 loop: CASSLRGFGTDTQYF. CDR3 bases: TGCGCCAGCAGCTTGAGGGGGTTTGGCACAGATACGCAGTATTTT. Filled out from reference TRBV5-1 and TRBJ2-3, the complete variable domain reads KAGVTQTPRYLIKTRGQQVTLSCSPISGHRSVSWYQQTPGQGLQFLFEYFSETQRNKGNFPGRFSGRQFSNSRSEMNVSTLELGDSALYLCASSLRGFGTDTQYFGPGTRLTVL.

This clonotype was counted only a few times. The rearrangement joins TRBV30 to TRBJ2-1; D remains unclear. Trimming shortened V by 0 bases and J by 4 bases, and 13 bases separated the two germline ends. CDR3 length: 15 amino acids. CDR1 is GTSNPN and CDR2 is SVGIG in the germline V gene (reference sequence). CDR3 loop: CAWSVKRNGYNEQFF. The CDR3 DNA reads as TGTGCCTGGAGTGTAAAGAGGAATGGATACAATGAGCAGTTCTTC.

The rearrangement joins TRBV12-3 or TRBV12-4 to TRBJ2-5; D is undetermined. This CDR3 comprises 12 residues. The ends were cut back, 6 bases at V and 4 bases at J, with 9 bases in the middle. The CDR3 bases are TGTGCCAGCAGCCGAGTAAGAGAGACCCAGTACTTC. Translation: CASSRVRETQYF.

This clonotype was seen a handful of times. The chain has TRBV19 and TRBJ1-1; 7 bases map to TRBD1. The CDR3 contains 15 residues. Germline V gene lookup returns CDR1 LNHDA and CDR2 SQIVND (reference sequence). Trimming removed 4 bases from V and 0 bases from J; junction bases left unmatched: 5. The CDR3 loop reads CASSSSGTVNTEAFF. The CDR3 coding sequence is TGTGCCAGTAGTAGCTCCGGGACAGTGAACACTGAAGCTTTCTTT.

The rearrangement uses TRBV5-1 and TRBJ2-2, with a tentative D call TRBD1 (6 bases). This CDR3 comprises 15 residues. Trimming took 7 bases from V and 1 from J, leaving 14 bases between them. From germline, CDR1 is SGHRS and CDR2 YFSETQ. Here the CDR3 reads CASEPLGQNTGELFF. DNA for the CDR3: TGCGCCAGCGAACCTTTGGGACAGAACACCGGGGAGCTGTTTTTT.

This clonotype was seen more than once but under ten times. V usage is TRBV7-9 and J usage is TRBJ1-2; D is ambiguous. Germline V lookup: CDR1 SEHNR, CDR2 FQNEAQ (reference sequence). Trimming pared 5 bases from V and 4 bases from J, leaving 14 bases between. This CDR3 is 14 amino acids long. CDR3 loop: CASSLPRTSYGYTF. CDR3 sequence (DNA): TGTGCCAGCAGCCTACCCCGGACTTCCTATGGCTACACCTTC.

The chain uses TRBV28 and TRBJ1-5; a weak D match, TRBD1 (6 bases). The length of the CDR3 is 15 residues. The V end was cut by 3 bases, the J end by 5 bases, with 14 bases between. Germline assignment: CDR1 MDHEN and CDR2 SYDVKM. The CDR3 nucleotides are TGTGCCAGCAGTTTGGGGGGGGCTCTGGATCAGCCCCAGCATTTT. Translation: CASSLGGALDQPQHF.

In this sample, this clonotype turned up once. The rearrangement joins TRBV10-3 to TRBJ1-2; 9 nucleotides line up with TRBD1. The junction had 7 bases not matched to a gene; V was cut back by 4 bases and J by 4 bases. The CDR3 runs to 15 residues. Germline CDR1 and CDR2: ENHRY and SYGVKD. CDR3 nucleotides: TGTGCCATCAGTGCGGGACAGGGACGGCGCTATGGCTACACCTTC. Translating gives CAISAGQGRRYGYTF.

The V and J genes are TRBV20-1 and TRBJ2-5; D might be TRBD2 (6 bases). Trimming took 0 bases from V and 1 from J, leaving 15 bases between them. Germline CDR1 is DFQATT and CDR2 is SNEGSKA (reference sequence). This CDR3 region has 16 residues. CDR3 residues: CSARDAGKRVQETQYF. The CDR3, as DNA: TGCAGTGCTAGAGATGCGGGAAAGAGGGTCCAAGAGACCCAGTACTTC.

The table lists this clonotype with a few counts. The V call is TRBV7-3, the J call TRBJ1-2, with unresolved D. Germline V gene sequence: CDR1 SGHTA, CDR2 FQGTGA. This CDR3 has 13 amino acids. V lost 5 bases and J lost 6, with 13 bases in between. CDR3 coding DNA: TGTGCCAGCAGCCCCCAGGCCGGGGATGGCTACACCTTC. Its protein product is CASSPQAGDGYTF.

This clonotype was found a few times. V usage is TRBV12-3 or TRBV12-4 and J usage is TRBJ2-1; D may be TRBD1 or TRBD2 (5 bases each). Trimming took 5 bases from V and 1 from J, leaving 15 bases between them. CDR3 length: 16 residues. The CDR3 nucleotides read TGTGCCAGCAGTCCGGGACGGGCTATATCCTACAATGAGCAGTTCTTC. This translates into CASSPGRAISYNEQFF.

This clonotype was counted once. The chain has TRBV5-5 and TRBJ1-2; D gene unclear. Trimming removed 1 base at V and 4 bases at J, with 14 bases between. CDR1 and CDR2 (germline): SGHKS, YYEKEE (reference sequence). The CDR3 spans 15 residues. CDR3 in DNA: TGTGCCAGCAGCTTGAGCGGGGTTATTACCTATGGCTACACCTTC. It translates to CASSLSGVITYGYTF.

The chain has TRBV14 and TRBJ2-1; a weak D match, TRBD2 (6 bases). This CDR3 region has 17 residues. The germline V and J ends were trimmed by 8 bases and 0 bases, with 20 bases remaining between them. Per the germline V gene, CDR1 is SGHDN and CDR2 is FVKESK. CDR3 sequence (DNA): TGTGCCAGCTCTATAGGGAGCGGGCTAAGCTCCTACAATGAGCAGTTCTTC. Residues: CASSIGSGLSSYNEQFF.

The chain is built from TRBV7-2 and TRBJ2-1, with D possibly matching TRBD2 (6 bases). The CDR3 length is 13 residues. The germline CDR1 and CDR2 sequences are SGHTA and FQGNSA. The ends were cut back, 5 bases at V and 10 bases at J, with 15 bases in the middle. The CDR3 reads CASSPTTRNEQFF. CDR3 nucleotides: TGTGCCAGCAGCCCGACGACTAGAAACGAGCAGTTCTTC.

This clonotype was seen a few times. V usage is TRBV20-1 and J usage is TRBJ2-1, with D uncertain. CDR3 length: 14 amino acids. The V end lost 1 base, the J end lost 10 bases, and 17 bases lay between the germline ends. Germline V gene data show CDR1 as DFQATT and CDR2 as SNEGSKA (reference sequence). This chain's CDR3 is CSARGLSGFLEQFF. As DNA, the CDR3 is TGCAGTGCTAGAGGCCTATCCGGTTTTTTGGAGCAGTTCTTC.

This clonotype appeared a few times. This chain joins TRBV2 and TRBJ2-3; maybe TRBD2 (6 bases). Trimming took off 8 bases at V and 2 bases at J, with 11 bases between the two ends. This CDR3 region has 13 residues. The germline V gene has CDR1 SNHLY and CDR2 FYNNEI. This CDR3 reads CASGTFYTDTQYF. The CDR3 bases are TGTGCCAGCGGGACTTTCTACACAGATACGCAGTATTTT.

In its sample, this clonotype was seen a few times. In DNA, the CDR3 is TGTGCCACCAGCAGACAGAATTATCAGCCCCAGCATTTT. Its protein is CATSRQNYQPQHF. This sequence joins TRBV15 and TRBJ1-5; no clear D. This CDR3 has 13 amino acids. The germline V gene has CDR1 LNHNV and CDR2 YYDKDF (reference sequence). V gave up 2 bases and J gave up 5 bases, with 7 bases separating them.

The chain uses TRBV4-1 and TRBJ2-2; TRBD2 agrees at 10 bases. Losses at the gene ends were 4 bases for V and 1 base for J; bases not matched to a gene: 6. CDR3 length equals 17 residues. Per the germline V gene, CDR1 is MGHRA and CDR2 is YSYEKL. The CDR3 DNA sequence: TGCGCCAGCAGCCTGGAGTTAGCGGGAGGGAACACCGGGGAGCTGTTTTTT. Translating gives CASSLELAGGNTGELFF.

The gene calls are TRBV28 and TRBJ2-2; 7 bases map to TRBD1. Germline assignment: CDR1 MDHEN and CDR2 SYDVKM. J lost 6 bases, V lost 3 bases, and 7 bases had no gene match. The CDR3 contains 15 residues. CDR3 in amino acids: CASSLETGWAGELFF. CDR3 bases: TGTGCCAGCAGTTTGGAGACAGGGTGGGCCGGGGAGCTGTTTTTT.

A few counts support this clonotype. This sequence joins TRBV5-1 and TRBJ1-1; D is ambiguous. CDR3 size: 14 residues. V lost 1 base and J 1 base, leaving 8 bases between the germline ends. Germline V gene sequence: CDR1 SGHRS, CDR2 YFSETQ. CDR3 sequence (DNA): TGCGCCAGCAGCTTGTGGGCCGGGAACACTGAAGCTTTCTTT. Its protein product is CASSLWAGNTEAFF.